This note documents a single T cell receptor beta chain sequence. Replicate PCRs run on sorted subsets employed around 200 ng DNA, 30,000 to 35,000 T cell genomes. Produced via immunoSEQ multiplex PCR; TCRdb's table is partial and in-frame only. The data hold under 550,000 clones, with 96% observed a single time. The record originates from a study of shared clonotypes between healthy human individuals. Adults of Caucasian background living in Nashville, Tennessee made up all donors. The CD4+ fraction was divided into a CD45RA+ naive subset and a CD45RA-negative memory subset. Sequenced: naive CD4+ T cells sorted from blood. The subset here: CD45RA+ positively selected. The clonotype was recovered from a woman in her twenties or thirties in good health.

CDR3 in DNA: TGTGCCTGGAGATTAAGGTTCCCACTCTATGGCTACACCTTC. Protein product: CAWRLRFPLYGYTF. The chain couples TRBV30 to TRBJ1-2, with D hard to call. The germline gives CDR1 GTSNPN, CDR2 SVGIG (reference sequence). Deletions cut 3 bases from V and 4 bases from J, with 15 bases between. The length of the CDR3 is 14 residues.